The rows below give T cell receptor beta chains drawn from one sample of a study of shared clonotypes between healthy human individuals. Only in-frame clones appear in the TCRdb table, and some are missing; sequencing was by immunoSEQ multiplex PCR. The sample lists roughly 2,500,000 clones; 80% to 95% were seen once. Source material: naive CD4+ T cells from PBMCs. The receptors here all came from a man aged 18 to 35 in good health. Some clones in this sample may be carry-over from other donors' samples. CDR3s include the opening cysteine and the closing phenylalanine or tryptophan. The order of the fields is D gene, J gene, V gene, clone size, CDR3 protein, CDR3 DNA. The D gene is left open where the match is weak. Not all rows give a size; the values are once, few, many and, for expanded clones, a class.

d_call: NA; j_call: TRBJ1-4; v_call: TRBV2; clone_size: NA; cdr3_aa: CASAGRGRNEKLFF; cdr3_nt: TGTGCCAGCGCGGGGAGGGGACGTAATGAAAAACTGTTTTTT
d_call: NA; j_call: TRBJ1-2; v_call: TRBV27; clone_size: NA; cdr3_aa: CASSPRAADYGYTF; cdr3_nt: TGTGCCAGCAGCCCCCGCGCCGCGGACTATGGCTACACCTTC
d_call: TRBD2; j_call: TRBJ2-1; v_call: TRBV12-5; clone_size: NA; cdr3_aa: CASGGLAGNNEQFF; cdr3_nt: TGTGCTAGTGGGGGGCTAGCGGGAAACAATGAGCAGTTCTTC
d_call: NA; j_call: TRBJ2-7; v_call: TRBV7-9; clone_size: NA; cdr3_aa: CASSRDVGEQYF; cdr3_nt: TGTGCCAGCAGCCGGGACGTCGGCGAGCAGTACTTC
d_call: TRBD1; j_call: TRBJ2-5; v_call: TRBV29-1; clone_size: NA; cdr3_aa: CSVVRRTGRFVAQETQYF; cdr3_nt: TGCAGCGTGGTTCGTAGGACAGGGAGATTTGTGGCCCAAGAGACCCAGTACTTC
d_call: TRBD2; j_call: TRBJ2-5; v_call: TRBV15; clone_size: NA; cdr3_aa: CATSKGLAVETQYF; cdr3_nt: TGTGCCACCAGCAAGGGACTAGCAGTAGAGACCCAGTACTTC
d_call: NA; j_call: TRBJ2-5; v_call: TRBV5-1; clone_size: NA; cdr3_aa: CASRVDHQQETQYF; cdr3_nt: TGCGCCAGCAGAGTCGATCACCAACAAGAGACCCAGTACTTC
d_call: NA; j_call: TRBJ1-2; v_call: TRBV6-5; clone_size: few; cdr3_aa: CASWGGYGYTF; cdr3_nt: TGTGCCAGCTGGGGGGGCTATGGCTACACCTTC
d_call: NA; j_call: TRBJ1-5; v_call: TRBV7-2; clone_size: NA; cdr3_aa: CASSLGLSQYSNQPQHF; cdr3_nt: TGTGCCAGCAGCTTGGGGCTGAGCCAGTATAGCAATCAGCCCCAGCATTTT
d_call: TRBD2; j_call: TRBJ2-1; v_call: TRBV11-2; clone_size: NA; cdr3_aa: CASSLGRTSGIYNEQFF; cdr3_nt: TGTGCCAGCAGCTTAGGCCGGACTAGCGGGATATACAATGAGCAGTTCTTC